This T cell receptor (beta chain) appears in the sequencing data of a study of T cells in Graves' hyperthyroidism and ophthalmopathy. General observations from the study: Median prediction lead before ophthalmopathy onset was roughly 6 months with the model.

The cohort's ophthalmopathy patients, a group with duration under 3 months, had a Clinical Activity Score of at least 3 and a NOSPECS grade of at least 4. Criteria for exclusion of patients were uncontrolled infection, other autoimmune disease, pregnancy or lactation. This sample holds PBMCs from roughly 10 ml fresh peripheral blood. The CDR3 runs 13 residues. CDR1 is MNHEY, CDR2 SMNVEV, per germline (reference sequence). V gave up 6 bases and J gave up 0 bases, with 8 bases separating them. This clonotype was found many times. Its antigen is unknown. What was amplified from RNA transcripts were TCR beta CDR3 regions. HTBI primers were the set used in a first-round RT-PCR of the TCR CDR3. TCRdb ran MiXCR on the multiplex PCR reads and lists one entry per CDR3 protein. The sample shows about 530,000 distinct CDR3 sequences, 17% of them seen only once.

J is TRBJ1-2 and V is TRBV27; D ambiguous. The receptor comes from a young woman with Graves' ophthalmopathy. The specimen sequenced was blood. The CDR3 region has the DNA TGTGCCAGCAGCGGACCCCCTAACTATGGCTACACCTTC. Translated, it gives CASSGPPNYGYTF.